The 7 T cell receptor beta chains below were found in one sample sequenced in a study of T-cell reconstitution after alpha-beta-depleted transplantation in children. Molecular barcoding with unique molecular identifiers was used for the TCRbeta library. TCRdb fed the PCR reads into MiXCR, producing one record per CDR3 protein. The table includes about 980,000 distinct CDR3 sequences, less than 30% detected once. The material sequenced was PBMCs, mostly from graft donor cells, taken 360 days after TCRalphabeta/CD19-depleted stem cell transplant. Every receptor here comes from a boy in the first two years of life who had a stem cell transplant for SCID, so the T cells may come from the graft donor.

The gene calls are TRBV6-2 or TRBV6-3 and TRBJ1-5, with a tentative D call TRBD1 (5 bases). This CDR3 has 14 residues. Trimming left V 2 bases short and J 6 bases short, with 11 bases between. In germline, CDR1 is MNHEY, CDR2 SVGEGT. The CDR3 DNA is TGTGCCAGCAGTTACGCGGAGGGGAGTCAGCCCCAGCATTTT. Its protein product is CASSYAEGSQPQHF.

The chain employs TRBV12-3 or TRBV12-4 and TRBJ2-4; weak D call: TRBD2 (5 bases). The CDR3 loop spans 12 amino acids. The V gene lost 5 bases and the J gene lost 10 bases, with 12 bases spanning the gap. In DNA form, the CDR3 reads TGTGCCAGCAGTGGCCCCGAGGGTATTCAGTACTTC. It is translated as CASSGPEGIQYF.

This clonotype was seen more than once but under ten times. The chain has TRBV20-1 and TRBJ2-3, with 7 nucleotides matching TRBD2. CDR1 and CDR2 from the germline V gene are DFQATT and SNEGSKA (reference sequence). Germline trimming cut 3 bases from V and 1 base from J; bases unmatched to any gene: 4. CDR3 length: 14 amino acids. The CDR3 bases are TGCAGTGCTAGCGGGGGGATCCGCACAGATACGCAGTATTTT. Amino acid sequence: CSASGGIRTDTQYF.

This clonotype was observed many times. One end of the junction does not line up with germline, which may come from a read error. The chain carries TRBV5-1 and TRBJ1-5; no clear D gene. This CDR3 spans 13 amino acids. CDR1 is SGHRS and CDR2 is YFSETQ in the germline V gene. The CDR3 spells CASSLGTNQPQHF. The DNA for the CDR3 is TGTGCCAGCAGCTTAGGTACAAATCAGCCCCAGCATTTT.

The rearrangement links TRBV10-3 to TRBJ1-1; D possibly corresponds to TRBD1 (5 bases). The ends were cut back, 6 bases at V and 1 base at J, with 12 bases in the middle. The CDR3 runs to 14 residues. Germline CDR1 reads ENHRY; CDR2 reads SYGVKD. The CDR3 region is CAISQGRENTEAFF. In DNA form, the CDR3 reads TGTGCCATCAGCCAGGGTAGAGAGAACACTGAAGCTTTCTTT.

The chain is built from TRBV25-1 and TRBJ2-7; 8 bases line up with TRBD1. This CDR3 spans 15 amino acids. Germline trimming cut 1 base from V and 3 bases from J; bases unmatched to any gene: 5. Per the germline V gene, CDR1 is MGHDK and CDR2 is SYGVNS. In DNA form, the CDR3 reads TGTGCCAGCAGTGAATTGCGGACAGGGAACTACGAGCAGTACTTC. Translated, it gives CASSELRTGNYEQYF.

This clonotype was counted only a few times. A much more abundant neighbour one base away suggests this may be a read error. The gene calls are TRBV12-3 or TRBV12-4 and TRBJ2-7; a possible D gene is TRBD1 (6 bases). Trimming left V 5 bases short and J 3 bases short, with 8 bases between. This CDR3 contains 12 residues. In nucleotides, the CDR3 is TGTGCCAGCAGTATGACAGGCTACGAGCAGTACTTC. This encodes CASSMTGYEQYF.